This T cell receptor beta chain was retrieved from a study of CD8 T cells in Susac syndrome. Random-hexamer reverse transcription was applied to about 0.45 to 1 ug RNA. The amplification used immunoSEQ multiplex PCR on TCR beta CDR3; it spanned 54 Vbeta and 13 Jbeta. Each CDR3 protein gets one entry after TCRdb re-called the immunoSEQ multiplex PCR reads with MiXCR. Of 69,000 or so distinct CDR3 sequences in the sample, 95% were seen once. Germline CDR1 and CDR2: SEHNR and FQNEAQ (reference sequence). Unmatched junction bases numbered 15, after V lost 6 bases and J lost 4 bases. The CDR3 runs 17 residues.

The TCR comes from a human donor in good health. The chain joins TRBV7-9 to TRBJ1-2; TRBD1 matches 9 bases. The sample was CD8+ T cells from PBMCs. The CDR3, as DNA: TGTGCCAGCAGTCCTACCTATGGACAGGGGATCCCCTATGGCTACACCTTC. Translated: CASSPTYGQGIPYGYTF.